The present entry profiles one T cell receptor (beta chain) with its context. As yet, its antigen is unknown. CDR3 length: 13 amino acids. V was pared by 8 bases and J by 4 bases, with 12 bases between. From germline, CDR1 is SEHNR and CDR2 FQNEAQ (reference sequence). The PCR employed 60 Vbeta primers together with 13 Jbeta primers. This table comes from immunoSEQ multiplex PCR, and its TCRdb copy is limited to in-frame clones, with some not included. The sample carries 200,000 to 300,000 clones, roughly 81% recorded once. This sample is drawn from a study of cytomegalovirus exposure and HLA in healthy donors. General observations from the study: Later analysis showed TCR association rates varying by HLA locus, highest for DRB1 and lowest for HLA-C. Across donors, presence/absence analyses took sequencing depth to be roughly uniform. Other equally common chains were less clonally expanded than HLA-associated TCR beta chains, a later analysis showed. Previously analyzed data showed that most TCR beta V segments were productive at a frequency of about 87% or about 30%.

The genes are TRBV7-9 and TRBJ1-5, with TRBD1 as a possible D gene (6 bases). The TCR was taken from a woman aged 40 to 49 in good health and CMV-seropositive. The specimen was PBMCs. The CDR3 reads CASAAGANQPQHF. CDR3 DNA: TGTGCCAGCGCAGCAGGGGCTAATCAGCCCCAGCATTTT. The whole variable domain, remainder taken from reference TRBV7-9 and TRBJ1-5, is DTGVSQNPRHKITKRGQNVTFRCDPISEHNRLYWYRQTLGQGPEFLTYFQNEAQLEKSRLLSDRFSAERPKGSFSTLEIQRTEQGDSAMYLCASAAGANQPQHFGDGTRLSIL.